This TCR beta chain was found in a study of blood T cells in healthy people across ages (dated by TCRdb to between 2015 and 2017). For the study in its entirety: In model experiments, template switching captured roughly one uniquely barcoded TCR beta cDNA molecule for every two T cells. Using deep sequencing normalized with unique cDNA molecular identifiers, the study measured how TCR beta repertoire diversity changes with age. The donors were divided into four age groups: young (average around 16 years), middle-aged (about 40), aged (approximately 59) and long-lived (about 80). To avoid experimental bias, donors of different ages were spread randomly across the sequencing lanes. Using the same blood draw, the study looked at two additional independent replicas of 1 million unique cDNA reads for two donors, one aged 18 to 30 and the other aged 80 or older. Points the paper makes about the study in general: Since profiling was done on bulk unsorted PBMCs, naive and antigen-experienced compartments could not be conclusively compared. Total diversity estimates from one million sequenced T cells were considered lower bounds and underestimates. The long-lived group showed more naive CD4+ T cells, fewer expanded clones and increased TCR diversity than the aged group, suggesting age selection. There was a strong correlation between observed TCR beta diversity and the percentage of naive T cells measured by flow cytometry. Because donor CMV infection status was unknown, age-related changes in expanded clonotypes were potentially confounded. Observed TCR beta diversity per million T cells fell roughly linearly with age, and a significant reduction was already apparent by age about 38.

Preparation of the library involved 5' RACE. For sequencing, an Illumina HiSeq 2500 was employed. A second PCR of about 7 to 12 cycles was run with a J-beta primer mix and a sample-barcoded 5' primer. Each TCR beta cDNA molecule received a unique molecular identifier from a template-switch 5' adaptor carrying 12 random nucleotides. Each sample yielded at least 2.5 million CDR3-containing paired-end reads. First-strand cDNA was synthesized from all RNA with the Mint cDNA synthesis kit, primed by a TRBC-specific oligonucleotide. Following uracil-DNA glycosylase treatment, all cDNA underwent a first 18-cycle PCR with the universal primers M1SS and BC2_uni_R. Under the source paper's analysis protocol: Normalization of each sample was performed by random selection of 1 million high-quality reads, each carrying a distinct molecular identifier. Reads sharing molecular identifiers were discarded rather than binned into consensus sequences. CDR3 identification, clonotype clustering and error correction used MiTCR with a Q25 quality threshold and the strictest error-elimination algorithm. A nonparametric unseen species model with Euler transformation was used to estimate a lower bound on total TCR beta diversity. TCRdb's own reprocessing of the public reads used fastp at Q25 and MiXCR and kept productive beta chains. Rows are unified per CDR3 protein, each entry keeping the most common DNA and genes. In this record, the V and J calls reflect TCRdb's handling and not the investigators' own analysis. The sample includes about 760,000 distinct CDR3 sequences, with around three fifths observed a single time. Roughly 26% of the sample rests with the top ten.

As concerns this clonotype: Its antigen remains unidentified. It has no much larger one-base neighbor in the sample; base qualities were not kept.

The donors were 40 or so Caucasian individuals from Russia, aged roughly 6 to 100 years, who were systemically healthy. Ten milliliters of peripheral blood were drawn from each donor into EDTA-treated Vacutainer tubes. PBMCs were isolated by Ficoll-Paque density-gradient centrifugation, with at least 7 million obtained per sample. Trizol reagent was used to extract total RNA from PBMCs, with at least 6 micrograms per sample. For every donor, an aliquot of PBMCs went through flow cytometry to measure the percentages of naive CD45RAhigh/CD27high T cells. The receptor was derived from a middle-aged man in good health. Sequenced material: blood.

In nucleotide form, the sequence is TGTGCCAGCAGCACGCCCGGGACAGGGGGGTCCTACGAGCAGTACTTC. This sequence encodes CASSTPGTGGSYEQYF. The sequence links TRBV11-1 to TRBJ2-7; TRBD1 aligns with 11 central bases. The germline V and J ends show losses of 5 bases and 1 base respectively, and no gene match explains 7 bases of the junction. The germline V gene encodes CDR1 SGHAT and CDR2 FQDESV (reference sequence). From its cysteine to its phenylalanine, the CDR3 spans 16 amino acids. Only the CDR3 part of the read is kept: 48 bases, read in frame from the first base.